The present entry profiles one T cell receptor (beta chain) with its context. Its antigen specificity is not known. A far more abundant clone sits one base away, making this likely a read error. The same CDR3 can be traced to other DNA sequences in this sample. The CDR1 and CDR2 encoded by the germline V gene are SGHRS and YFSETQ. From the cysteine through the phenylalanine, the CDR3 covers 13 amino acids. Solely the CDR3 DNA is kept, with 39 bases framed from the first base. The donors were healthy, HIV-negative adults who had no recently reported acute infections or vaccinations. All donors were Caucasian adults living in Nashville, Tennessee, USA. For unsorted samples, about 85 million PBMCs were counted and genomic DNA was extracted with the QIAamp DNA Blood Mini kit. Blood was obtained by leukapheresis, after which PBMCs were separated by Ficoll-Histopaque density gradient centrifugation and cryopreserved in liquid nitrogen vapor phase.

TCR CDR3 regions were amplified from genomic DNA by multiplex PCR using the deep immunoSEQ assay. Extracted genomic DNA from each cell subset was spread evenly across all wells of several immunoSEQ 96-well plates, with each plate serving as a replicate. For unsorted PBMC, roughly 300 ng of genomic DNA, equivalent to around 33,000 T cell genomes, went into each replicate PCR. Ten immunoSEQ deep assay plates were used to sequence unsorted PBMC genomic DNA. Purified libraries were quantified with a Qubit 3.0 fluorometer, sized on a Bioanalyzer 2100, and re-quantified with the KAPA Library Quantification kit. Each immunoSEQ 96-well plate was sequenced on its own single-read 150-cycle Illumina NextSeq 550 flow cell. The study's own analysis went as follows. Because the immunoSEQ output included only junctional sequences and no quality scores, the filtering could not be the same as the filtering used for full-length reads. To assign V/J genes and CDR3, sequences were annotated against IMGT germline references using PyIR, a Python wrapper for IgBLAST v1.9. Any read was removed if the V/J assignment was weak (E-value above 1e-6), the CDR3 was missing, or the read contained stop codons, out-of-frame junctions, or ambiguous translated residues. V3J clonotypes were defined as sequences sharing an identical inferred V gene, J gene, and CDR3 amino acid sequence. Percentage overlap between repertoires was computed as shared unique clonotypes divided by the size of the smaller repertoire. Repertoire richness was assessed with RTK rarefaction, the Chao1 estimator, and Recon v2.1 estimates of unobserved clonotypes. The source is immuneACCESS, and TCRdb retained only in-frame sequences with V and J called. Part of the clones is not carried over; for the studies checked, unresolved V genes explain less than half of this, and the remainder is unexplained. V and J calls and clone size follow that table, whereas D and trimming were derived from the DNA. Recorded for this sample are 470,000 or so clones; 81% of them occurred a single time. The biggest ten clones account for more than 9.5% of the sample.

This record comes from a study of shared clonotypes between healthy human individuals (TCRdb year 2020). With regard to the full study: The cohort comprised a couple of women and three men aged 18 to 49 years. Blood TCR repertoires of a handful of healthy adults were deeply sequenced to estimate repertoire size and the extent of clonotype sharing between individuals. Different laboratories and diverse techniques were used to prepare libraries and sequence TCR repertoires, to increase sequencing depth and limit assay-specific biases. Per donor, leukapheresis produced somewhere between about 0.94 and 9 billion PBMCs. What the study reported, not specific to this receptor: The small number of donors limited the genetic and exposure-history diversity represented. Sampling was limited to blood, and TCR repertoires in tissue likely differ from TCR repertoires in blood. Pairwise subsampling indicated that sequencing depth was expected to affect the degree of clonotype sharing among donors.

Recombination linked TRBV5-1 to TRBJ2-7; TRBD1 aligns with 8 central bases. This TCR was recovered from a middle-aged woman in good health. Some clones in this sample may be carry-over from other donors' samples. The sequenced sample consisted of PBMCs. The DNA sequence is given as TGCGCCAGCAACTTGCAGGGGGCGAACGAGCAGTACTTC. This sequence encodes CASNLQGANEQYF. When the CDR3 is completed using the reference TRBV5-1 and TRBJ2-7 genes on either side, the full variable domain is KAGVTQTPRYLIKTRGQQVTLSCSPISGHRSVSWYQQTPGQGLQFLFEYFSETQRNKGNFPGRFSGRQFSNSRSEMNVSTLELGDSALYLCASNLQGANEQYFGPGTRLTVT.